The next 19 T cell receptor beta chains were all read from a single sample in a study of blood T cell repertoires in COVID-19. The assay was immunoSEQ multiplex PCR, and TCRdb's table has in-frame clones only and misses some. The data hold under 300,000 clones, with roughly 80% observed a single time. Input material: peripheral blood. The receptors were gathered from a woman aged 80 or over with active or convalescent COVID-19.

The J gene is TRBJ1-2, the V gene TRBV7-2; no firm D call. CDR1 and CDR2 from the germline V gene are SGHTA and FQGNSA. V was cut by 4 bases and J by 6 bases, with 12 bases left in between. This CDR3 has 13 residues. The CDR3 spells CASSWSRIDGYTF. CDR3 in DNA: TGTGCCAGCAGCTGGTCCAGGATTGATGGCTACACCTTC.

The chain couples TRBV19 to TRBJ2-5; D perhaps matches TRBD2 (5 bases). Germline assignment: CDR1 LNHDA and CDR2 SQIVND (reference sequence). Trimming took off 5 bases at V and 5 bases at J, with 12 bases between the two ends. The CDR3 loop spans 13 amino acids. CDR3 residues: CASSYAGDETQYF. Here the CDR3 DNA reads TGTGCCAGTAGTTACGCCGGGGATGAGACCCAGTACTTC.

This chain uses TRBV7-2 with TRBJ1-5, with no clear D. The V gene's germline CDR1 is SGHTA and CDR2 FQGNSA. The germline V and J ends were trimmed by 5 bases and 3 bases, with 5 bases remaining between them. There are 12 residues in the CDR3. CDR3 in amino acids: CASSVNNQPQHF. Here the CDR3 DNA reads TGTGCCAGCAGCGTAAACAATCAGCCCCAGCATTTT.

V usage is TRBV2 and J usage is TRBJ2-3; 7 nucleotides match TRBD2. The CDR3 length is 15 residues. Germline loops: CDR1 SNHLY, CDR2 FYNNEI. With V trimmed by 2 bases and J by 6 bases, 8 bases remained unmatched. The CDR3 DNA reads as TGTGCCAGCAGTGAAAGGAAGCGGGGTCTGGATACGCAGTATTTT. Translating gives CASSERKRGLDTQYF.

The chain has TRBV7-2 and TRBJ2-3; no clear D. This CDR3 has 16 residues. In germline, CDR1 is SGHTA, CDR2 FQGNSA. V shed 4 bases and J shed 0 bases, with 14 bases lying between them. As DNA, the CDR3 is TGTGCCAGCAGCTACCGGCTAGGAGCGAGCACAGATACGCAGTATTTT. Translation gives CASSYRLGASTDTQYF.

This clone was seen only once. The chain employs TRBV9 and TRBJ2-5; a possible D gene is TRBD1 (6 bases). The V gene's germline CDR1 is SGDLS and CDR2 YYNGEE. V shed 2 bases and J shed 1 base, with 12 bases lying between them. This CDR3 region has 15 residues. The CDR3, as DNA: TGTGCCAGCAGCGTCCAGGGGACCTCCCAAGAGACCCAGTACTTC. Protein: CASSVQGTSQETQYF.

The DNA of the CDR3 is TGCGCCAGCAGCTTGCCTCGTGGGGGGGCTGATGGCTACACCTTC. Protein product: CASSLPRGGADGYTF. The chain is built from TRBV5-1 and TRBJ1-2; D is perhaps TRBD1 (6 bases). CDR3 size: 15 residues. Germline V gives CDR1 SGHRS, CDR2 YFSETQ. Deletions cut 1 base from V and 6 bases from J, with 16 bases between. Using reference TRBV5-1 and TRBJ1-2 for the parts outside the CDR3, the full variable domain is KAGVTQTPRYLIKTRGQQVTLSCSPISGHRSVSWYQQTPGQGLQFLFEYFSETQRNKGNFPGRFSGRQFSNSRSEMNVSTLELGDSALYLCASSLPRGGADGYTFGSGTRLTVV.

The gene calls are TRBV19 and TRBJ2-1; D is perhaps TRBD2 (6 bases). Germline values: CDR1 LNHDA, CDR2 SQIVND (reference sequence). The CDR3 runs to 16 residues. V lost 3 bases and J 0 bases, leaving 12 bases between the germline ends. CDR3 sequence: CASSIPSRGSYNEQFF. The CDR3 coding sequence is TGTGCCAGTAGTATCCCTTCGCGGGGCTCCTACAATGAGCAGTTCTTC. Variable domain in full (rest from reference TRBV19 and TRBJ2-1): DGGITQSPKYLFRKEGQNVTLSCEQNLNHDAMYWYRQDPGQGLRLIYYSQIVNDFQKGDIAEGYSVSREKKESFPLTVTSAQKNPTAFYLCASSIPSRGSYNEQFFGPGTRLTVL.

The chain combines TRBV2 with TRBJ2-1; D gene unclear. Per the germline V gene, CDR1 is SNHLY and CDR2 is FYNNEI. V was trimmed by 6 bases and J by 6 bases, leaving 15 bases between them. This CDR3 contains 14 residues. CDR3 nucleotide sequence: TGTGCCAGCAGGATAAGCGTTAAGAGCAATGAGCAGTTCTTC. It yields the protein CASRISVKSNEQFF.

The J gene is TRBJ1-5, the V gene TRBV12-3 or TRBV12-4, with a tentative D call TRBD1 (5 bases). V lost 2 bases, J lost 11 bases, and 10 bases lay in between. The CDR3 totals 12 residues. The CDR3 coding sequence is TGTGCCAGCAGTTTAAGGACATCAACCCAGCATTTT. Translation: CASSLRTSTQHF.

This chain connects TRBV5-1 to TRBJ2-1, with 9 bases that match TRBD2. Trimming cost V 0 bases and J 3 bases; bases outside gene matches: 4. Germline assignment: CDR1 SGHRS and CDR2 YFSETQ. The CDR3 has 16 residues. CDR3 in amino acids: CASSLGTSGYYNEQFF. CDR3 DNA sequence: TGCGCCAGCAGCTTGGGAACTAGCGGGTACTACAATGAGCAGTTCTTC.

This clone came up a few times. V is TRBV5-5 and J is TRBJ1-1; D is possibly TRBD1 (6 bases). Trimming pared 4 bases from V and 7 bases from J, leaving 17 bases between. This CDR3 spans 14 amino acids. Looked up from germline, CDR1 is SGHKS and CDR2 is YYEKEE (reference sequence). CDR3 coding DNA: TGTGCCAGCAGCCGTCAACCCGGACAGCATGAAGCTTTCTTT. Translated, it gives CASSRQPGQHEAFF.

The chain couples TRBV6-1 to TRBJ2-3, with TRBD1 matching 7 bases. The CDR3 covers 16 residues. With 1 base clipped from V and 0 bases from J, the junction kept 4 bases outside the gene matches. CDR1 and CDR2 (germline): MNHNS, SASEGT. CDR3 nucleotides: TGTGCCAGCAGTGAAGACAGGGGACGGAGCACAGATACGCAGTATTTT. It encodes CASSEDRGRSTDTQYF.

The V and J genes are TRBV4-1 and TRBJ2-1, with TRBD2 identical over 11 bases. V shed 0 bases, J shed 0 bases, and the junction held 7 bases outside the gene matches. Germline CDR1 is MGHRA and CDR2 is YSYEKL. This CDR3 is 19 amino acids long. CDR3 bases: TGCGCCAGCAGCCAAGATGGGCTAGCGGGAGGAACCTCCTACAATGAGCAGTTCTTC. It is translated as CASSQDGLAGGTSYNEQFF.

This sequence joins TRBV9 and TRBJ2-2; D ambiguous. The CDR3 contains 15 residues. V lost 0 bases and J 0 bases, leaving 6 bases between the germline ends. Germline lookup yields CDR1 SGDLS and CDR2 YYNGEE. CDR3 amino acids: CASSVVSPNTGELFF. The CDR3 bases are TGTGCCAGCAGCGTAGTGAGCCCGAACACCGGGGAGCTGTTTTTT.

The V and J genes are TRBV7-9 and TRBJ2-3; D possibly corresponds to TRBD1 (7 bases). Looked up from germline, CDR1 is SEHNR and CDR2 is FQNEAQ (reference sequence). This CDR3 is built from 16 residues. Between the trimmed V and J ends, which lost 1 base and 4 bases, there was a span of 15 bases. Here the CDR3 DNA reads TGTGCCAGCAGCTTAGGGACAGGAGGGAGTGCAGATACGCAGTATTTT. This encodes CASSLGTGGSADTQYF.

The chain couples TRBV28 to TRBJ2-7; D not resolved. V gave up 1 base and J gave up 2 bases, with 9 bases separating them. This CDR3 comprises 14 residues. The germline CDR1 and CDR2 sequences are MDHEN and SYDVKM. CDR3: CASSLYSSAYEQYF. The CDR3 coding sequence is TGTGCCAGCAGTTTATATTCGAGTGCCTACGAGCAGTACTTC.

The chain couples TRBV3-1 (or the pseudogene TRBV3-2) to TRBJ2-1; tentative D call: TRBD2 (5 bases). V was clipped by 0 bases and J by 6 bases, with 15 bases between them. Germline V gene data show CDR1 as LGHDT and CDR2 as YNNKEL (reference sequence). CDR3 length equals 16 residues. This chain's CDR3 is CASSQERTGFGNEQFF. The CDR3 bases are TGTGCCAGCAGCCAAGAGCGGACGGGATTCGGCAATGAGCAGTTCTTC.

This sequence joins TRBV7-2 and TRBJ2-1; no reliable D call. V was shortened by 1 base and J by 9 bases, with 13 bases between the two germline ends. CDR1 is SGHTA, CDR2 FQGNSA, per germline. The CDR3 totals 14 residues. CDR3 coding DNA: TGTGCCAGCAGCTTAGGAGGTTCGCTCCGTGAGCAGTTCTTC. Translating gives CASSLGGSLREQFF.